This T cell receptor beta chain was recorded in a study of T cells after yellow fever vaccination. About the research overall: SMART-Seq v4 Ultra Low Input prepared libraries from low-cell fractions.

Many counts were recorded for this clonotype. Its antigen is as yet unknown. TCRdb re-called the 5' RACE reads through MiXCR, storing one row per CDR3 protein. Counted here are 65,000 to 70,000 distinct CDR3 sequences, approximately 5% occurring once; the ten biggest clones make up under 2.5%. General study points: Reappearing after the booster were most of the clones from primary vaccination (about 96% CD4, 88% CD8). Overall, a small share of clonotypes was seen in both CD4 and CD8 compartments.

CDR1 and CDR2 (germline): MNHNS, SASEGT. Trimming pared 7 bases from V and 5 bases from J, leaving 23 bases between. The CDR3 extends over 16 amino acids. The sequence came from a man aged 18 to 29 who received the YFV17D yellow fever vaccine. The specimen was CD4+ T cells sorted from PBMCs, collected around 16 days after the first yellow fever vaccination. The chain carries TRBV6-1 and TRBJ2-5, with D unclear. CDR3 loop: CASTYLGSYKTETQYF. In nucleotides, the CDR3 is TGTGCCAGCACCTACCTCGGCTCTTACAAGACGGAGACCCAGTACTTC.